The clone carrying this T cell receptor (beta chain) showed up just a few times. Its specificity is not known. All of the isolated RNA was reverse transcribed, so expressed TCRB transcripts were sequenced. Assay used: immunoSEQ multiplex PCR; TCRdb lists only in-frame clones, some missing. This table has 11,000 to 15,000 clones, over 60% appearing once. Germline V gene sequence: CDR1 GTSNPN, CDR2 SVGIG (reference sequence). V was cut by 3 bases and J by 4 bases, with 6 bases left in between. The CDR3 extends over 11 amino acids. The data were obtained in a study of beta chain features in type 1 diabetes. General study points: TCRB CDR3s were moderately but significantly shorter in Type 1 diabetes patients in all four CD4+ subsets. Whether TCRB rearrangement is influenced by HLA type was left unresolved in this analysis.

CD4+ naive, central memory, regulatory and stem cell-like memory cells were sorted via CD45RO/CCR7/CD25/CD127/CD95/CD27. Post-sort purity exceeded 95% for all sorted populations. The sequence was collected from a woman aged 18-29 years with type 1 diabetes. V and J are TRBV30 and TRBJ1-1; D not resolved. The sequencing input was stem cell memory CD4+ T cells from blood. The CDR3 spells CAWREGTEAFF. CDR3 nucleotides: TGTGCCTGGAGAGAGGGCACTGAAGCTTTCTTT.